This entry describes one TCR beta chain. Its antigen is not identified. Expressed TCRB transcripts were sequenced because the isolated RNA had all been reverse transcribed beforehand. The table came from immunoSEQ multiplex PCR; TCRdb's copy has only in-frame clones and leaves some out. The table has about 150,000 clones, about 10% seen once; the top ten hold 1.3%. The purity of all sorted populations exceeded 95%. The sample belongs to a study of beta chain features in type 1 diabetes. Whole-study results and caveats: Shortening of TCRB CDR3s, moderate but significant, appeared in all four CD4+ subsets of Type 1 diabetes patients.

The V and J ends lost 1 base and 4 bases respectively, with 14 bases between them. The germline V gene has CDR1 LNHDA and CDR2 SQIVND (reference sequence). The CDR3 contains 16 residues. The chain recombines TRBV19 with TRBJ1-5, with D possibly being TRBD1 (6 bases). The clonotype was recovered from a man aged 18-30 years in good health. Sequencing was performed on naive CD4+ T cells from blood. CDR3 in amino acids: CASSIVGGPRNQPQHF. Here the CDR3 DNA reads TGTGCCAGTAGTATAGTTGGGGGCCCGAGGAATCAGCCCCAGCATTTT. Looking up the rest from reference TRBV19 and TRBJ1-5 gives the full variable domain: DGGITQSPKYLFRKEGQNVTLSCEQNLNHDAMYWYRQDPGQGLRLIYYSQIVNDFQKGDIAEGYSVSREKKESFPLTVTSAQKNPTAFYLCASSIVGGPRNQPQHFGDGTRLSIL.